This T cell receptor (beta chain) was found in a study of radiotherapy plus CTLA-4 blockade in lung cancer (dated by TCRdb to 2017 to 2018). Notes on the research overall: Among enrolled patients, 15% to 20% had an objective response and 31% reached disease control.

From the cysteine through the phenylalanine, the CDR3 covers 17 amino acids. The DNA shown is the 51-base CDR3, in frame from base 1. Reading the germline V gene (reference sequence) gives CDR1 LNHNV and CDR2 YYDKDF. Preparation of the library involved the immunoSEQ multiplex PCR assay. Held by TCRdb, this immuneACCESS table contains in-frame sequences only and omits some clones. Under half of the omission traces to an unresolved V gene where checked; the cause of the rest is unknown. In this sample the table shows fewer than 100,000 clones, 83% of which occur a single time. The ten largest account for 0.82% of the sample. The study evaluated CTLA-4 blockade (ipilimumab) given together with focal radiation therapy in patients who had chemo-refractory metastatic non-small-cell lung cancer. Regarding this clone: Its binding antigen is unknown. The junction does not match germline at one end; this may be a read error. This sample includes further DNA sequences coding for the same CDR3.

What the work shows at the level of the full study, not this receptor alone: The strongest predictors of response were reported to be early dynamic shifts in blood T cell clones along with a rise in serum interferon-beta following radiation. After treatment with radiotherapy and ipilimumab, TCR clones that came from tumors expanded in the peripheral blood.

The receptor was isolated from a human donor with non-small cell lung cancer who had stable disease on radiotherapy plus ipilimumab. Sequencing was performed on peripheral blood, taken from a patient treated with radiotherapy plus ipilimumab. The sequence joins TRBV15 to TRBJ2-1, with TRBD2 as a weak D call on 5 bases. The nucleotide sequence is given as TGCGCCACCAGCAGAGATTATGAGGGTAGCTCCTACAATGAGCAGTTCTTC. This sequence encodes CATSRDYEGSSYNEQFF. Where the CDR3 stops, the reference TRBV15 and TRBJ2-1 genes take over; the full variable domain is DAMVIQNPRYQVTQFGKPVTLSCSQTLNHNVMYWYQQKSSQAPKLLFHYYDKDFNNEADTPDNFQSRRPNTSFCFLDIRSPGLGDTAMYLCATSRDYEGSSYNEQFFGPGTRLTVL.